One and the same sample provided the 14 T cell receptor beta chains below, sequenced in a study of CD8+CD57+ T cells in acquired aplastic anemia. Genomic DNA templated the TCR beta VDJ and CDR3 profiling. Each CDR3 protein is one row after TCRdb ran MiXCR on the reads. The table includes some 150,000 distinct CDR3 sequences, around 41% detected once. Source material: sorted CD4+, CD8+, or CD8+CD57+ T cells (not recorded which) from PBMCs. The receptors here all came from a human donor in good health, serving as a control.

This clonotype was picked up many times. The chain uses TRBV24-1 and TRBJ2-3, with D possibly being TRBD1 (8 bases). The CDR3 totals 16 residues. V was clipped by 7 bases and J by 3 bases, with 19 bases between them. CDR1 is KGHDR and CDR2 is SFDVKD in the germline V gene. CDR3 sequence reads: CATSETGGVGTDTQYF. For the CDR3, the DNA is TGTGCCACCAGCGAAACAGGGGGGGTGGGTACAGATACGCAGTATTTT.

The CDR3 here is CSVHGQGPGTGELFF. CDR3 nucleotide sequence: TGCAGCGTCCACGGACAGGGTCCTGGGACCGGGGAGCTGTTTTTT. This chain uses TRBV29-1 with TRBJ2-2; 8 positions match TRBD1. Per the germline V gene, CDR1 is SQVTM and CDR2 is ANQGSEA. The CDR3 loop spans 15 amino acids. Trimming at V came to 6 bases and at J to 5 bases, leaving 11 bases not matched to a gene.

The chain employs TRBV2 and TRBJ2-7, with 12 bases lining up with TRBD2. Germline CDR1 reads SNHLY; CDR2 reads FYNNEI. The CDR3 covers 13 residues. The CDR3 coding sequence is TGTGCTAGGCTAGCGGGAGGGTCCTACGAGCAGTACTTC. This encodes CARLAGGSYEQYF.

Ten or more counts support this clonotype. The rearrangement uses TRBV5-1 and TRBJ1-1; possible D gene TRBD1, 6 bases. The germline V gene has CDR1 SGHRS and CDR2 YFSETQ. V lost 4 bases and J lost 5, with 12 bases in between. CDR3 length equals 13 residues. The CDR3 DNA follows: TGCGCCAGCAGCCCCTACCAGGGGACTGAAGCTTTCTTT. Its translation: CASSPYQGTEAFF.

This clonotype was picked up many times. The chain is built from TRBV5-6 and TRBJ1-1; D is undetermined. Deletions cut 0 bases from V and 0 bases from J, with 12 bases between. CDR1 is SGHDT and CDR2 is YYEEEE in the germline V gene. The CDR3 sequence is 16 residues long. This CDR3 reads CASSLELLAMNTEAFF. The DNA of the CDR3 is TGTGCCAGCAGCTTGGAGTTGTTAGCGATGAACACTGAAGCTTTCTTT. The full variable domain, completed using reference TRBV5-6 and TRBJ1-1, is DAGVTQSPTHLIKTRGQQVTLRCSPKSGHDTVSWYQQALGQGPQFIFQYYEEEERQRGNFPDRFSGHQFPNYSSELNVNALLLGDSALYLCASSLELLAMNTEAFFGQGTRLTVV.

This clonotype was seen more than once but under ten times. The chain carries TRBV11-2 and TRBJ2-7; 14 bases are a match to TRBD2. The length of the CDR3 is 17 residues. Germline values: CDR1 SGHAT, CDR2 FQNNGV. The ends lost 4 bases at V and 2 bases at J; junction bases unmatched: 7. The CDR3 here is CASSSRTSGGLPYEQYF. CDR3 coding DNA: TGTGCCAGCAGCTCTAGGACTAGCGGGGGGCTGCCCTACGAGCAGTACTTC.

The chain has TRBV7-3 and TRBJ2-7; no definite D call. This CDR3 spans 11 amino acids. The germline CDR1 and CDR2 sequences are SGHTA and FQGTGA. CDR3 sequence (DNA): TGTGCGGCGTACGGAATCTACGAGCAGTACTTC. Its protein is CAAYGIYEQYF.

This clonotype was seen at least ten times. This chain uses TRBV20-1 with TRBJ2-2, with 8 bases aligning to TRBD1. The junction had 7 bases not matched to a gene; V was cut back by 2 bases and J by 5 bases. Germline lookup yields CDR1 DFQATT and CDR2 SNEGSKA (reference sequence). The CDR3 covers 15 residues. In DNA form, the CDR3 reads TGCAGTGCTAGATCCAGGGGGCTGCGAACCGGGGAGCTGTTTTTT. Amino acid sequence: CSARSRGLRTGELFF.

This clonotype has at least ten counts. The chain has TRBV2 and TRBJ1-4, with D unclear. Between the trimmed V and J ends, which lost 5 bases and 0 bases, there was a span of 10 bases. The CDR3 runs 15 residues. CDR1 is SNHLY, CDR2 FYNNEI, per germline. The CDR3 DNA reads TGTGCCAGCAGTAAGACCGACGCAACTAATGAAAAACTGTTTTTT. Amino acids: CASSKTDATNEKLFF.

At least ten counts were recorded for this clonotype. The chain joins TRBV19 to TRBJ2-3; 11 positions match TRBD2. Looked up from germline, CDR1 is LNHDA and CDR2 is SQIVND (reference sequence). Trimming removed 2 bases from V and 1 base from J; junction bases left unmatched: 2. The CDR3 has 16 amino acids. The CDR3 spells CASSIRGLAGTDTQYF. DNA of the CDR3: TGTGCCAGTAGTATAAGGGGACTAGCGGGCACAGATACGCAGTATTTT.

This chain links TRBV10-3 with TRBJ1-1; D remains unclear. The CDR3 totals 12 residues. The germline V gene has CDR1 ENHRY and CDR2 SYGVKD. V was clipped by 6 bases and J by 0 bases, with 5 bases between them. CDR3: CAISKMNTEAFF. Here the CDR3 DNA reads TGTGCCATCAGCAAGATGAACACTGAAGCTTTCTTT.

At least ten counts were recorded for this clonotype. Written as DNA, the CDR3 is TGTGCCAGTACCAGGGGGTTATCCGGGGAGCTGTTTTTT. It translates to CASTRGLSGELFF. The gene calls are TRBV19 and TRBJ2-2; the match to TRBD1 covers 7 bases. The CDR3 extends over 13 amino acids. V dropped 7 bases and J dropped 6; count of bases not matched to a gene: 5. Germline CDR1 reads LNHDA; CDR2 reads SQIVND (reference sequence).

Concerning this clonotype: A much larger clone lies one base from this, so it may be a read error. This chain joins TRBV12-5 and TRBJ2-1; maybe TRBD2 (5 bases). The germline V gene encodes CDR1 LGHNT and CDR2 FRNRAP. CDR3 length equals 12 residues. The CDR3 here is CASGQLEAEQLF. In DNA form, the CDR3 reads TGTGCTAGTGGTCAATTGGAGGCTGAGCAGCTCTTC.

This clonotype was recorded a few times. Mismatch with germline at one junction end may stem from a read error. The J gene is TRBJ2-2, the V gene TRBV20-1; 12 bases are a match to TRBD2. The CDR3 runs 15 residues. Germline values: CDR1 DFQATT, CDR2 SNEGSKA (reference sequence). CDR3 residues: CSATLAGGGTGVLFF. CDR3 nucleotide sequence: TGCAGTGCTACCCTAGCGGGGGGGGGAACCGGGGTGCTGTTTTTT.